Presented here are 18 T cell receptor beta chains from one specimen sequenced in a study of blood T cell repertoires in COVID-19. TCRdb's copy holds only in-frame clones and misses some; the assay was immunoSEQ multiplex PCR. This table holds 180,000 or so clones, approximately 80% found once. Specimen: peripheral blood. The receptors here all came from a woman between 40 and 50 years old with COVID-19, enrolled during active disease.

J is TRBJ1-2 and V is TRBV19; weak D call: TRBD1 (6 bases). The CDR3 is 15 amino acids. V was clipped by 6 bases and J by 8 bases, with 22 bases between them. Germline CDR1 and CDR2: LNHDA and SQIVND (reference sequence). The CDR3 sequence is CASRLAGASVRGYTF. CDR3 DNA sequence: TGTGCCAGTAGGCTGGCGGGGGCCAGTGTCCGGGGCTACACCTTC. Full variable domain (missing parts from reference TRBV19 and TRBJ1-2): DGGITQSPKYLFRKEGQNVTLSCEQNLNHDAMYWYRQDPGQGLRLIYYSQIVNDFQKGDIAEGYSVSREKKESFPLTVTSAQKNPTAFYLCASRLAGASVRGYTFGSGTRLTVV.

The chain is built from TRBV11-1 and TRBJ2-2; D gene ambiguous. Germline V gene sequence: CDR1 SGHAT, CDR2 FQDESV (reference sequence). V lost 1 base and J 4 bases, leaving 7 bases between the germline ends. This CDR3 comprises 14 residues. This chain's CDR3 is CASSLEHSTGELFF. DNA for the CDR3: TGTGCCAGCAGCTTAGAGCACTCCACCGGGGAGCTGTTTTTT.

This chain links TRBV5-5 with TRBJ2-7; 8 positions agree with TRBD1. Trimming took 0 bases from V and 5 from J; bases not matched to a gene: 13. Looked up from germline, CDR1 is SGHKS and CDR2 is YYEKEE (reference sequence). This CDR3 is built from 17 residues. The chain's CDR3 is CASSLGSESGGKNEQYV. The CDR3 DNA is TGTGCCAGCAGCTTGGGGTCGGAGTCAGGGGGCAAAAACGAGCAGTACGTC.

J is TRBJ2-1 and V is TRBV27; TRBD2 is a possible D gene (7 bases). V dropped 0 bases and J dropped 7 bases, with 16 bases sitting between them. CDR1 is MNHEY, CDR2 SMNVEV, per germline (reference sequence). This CDR3 spans 16 amino acids. The CDR3 loop reads CASSLSAGASGNEQFF. The CDR3 bases are TGTGCCAGCAGTTTATCTGCGGGGGCCTCGGGTAATGAGCAGTTCTTC.

The V and J genes are TRBV14 and TRBJ2-1; TRBD2 aligns across 8 bases. J gave up 0 bases and V 2 bases, and 9 bases lay outside the gene matches. Germline CDR1 is SGHDN and CDR2 is FVKESK. The CDR3 spans 18 residues. The CDR3 DNA reads as TGTGCCAGCAGCCAACCGACTAGCGCCGGGAGCTCCTACAATGAGCAGTTCTTC. This codes for CASSQPTSAGSSYNEQFF.

The V and J genes are TRBV28 and TRBJ2-1; no reliable D call. The V gene's germline CDR1 is MDHEN and CDR2 SYDVKM. This CDR3 has 16 residues. The V gene lost 2 bases and the J gene lost 4 bases, with 15 bases spanning the gap. In DNA form, the CDR3 reads TGTGCCAGCAGTTTACCTCTCAAGCCCCTATACAATGAGCAGTTCTTC. This translates into CASSLPLKPLYNEQFF. Combining the CDR3 with reference TRBV28 and TRBJ2-1 gives the whole variable domain DVKVTQSSRYLVKRTGEKVFLECVQDMDHENMFWYRQDPGLGLRLIYFSYDVKMKEKGDIPEGYSVSREKKERFSLILESASTNQTSMYLCASSLPLKPLYNEQFFGPGTRLTVL.

V and J are TRBV27 and TRBJ1-2, with 7 nucleotides matching TRBD1. V shed 5 bases, J shed 1 base, and the junction held 10 bases outside the gene matches. The CDR3 spans 16 residues. CDR1 is MNHEY, CDR2 SMNVEV, per germline (reference sequence). The CDR3 region is CASSPSGTARNYGYTF. The CDR3 DNA is TGTGCCAGCAGTCCATCCGGGACAGCCCGTAACTATGGCTACACCTTC.

The rearrangement links TRBV5-4 to TRBJ1-2, with D hard to call. Germline CDR1 SGHNT, CDR2 YYREEE (reference sequence). Trimming pared 1 base from V and 1 base from J, leaving 8 bases between. The length of the CDR3 is 14 residues. CDR3 sequence reads: CASSLRGGNYGYTF. For the CDR3, the DNA is TGTGCCAGCAGCTTGCGCGGCGGTAACTATGGCTACACCTTC.

The chain has TRBV11-2 and TRBJ2-4; the match to TRBD2 covers 8 bases. In germline, CDR1 is SGHAT, CDR2 FQNNGV. Trimming took 0 bases from V and 0 from J; bases not matched to a gene: 4. This CDR3 spans 17 amino acids. This CDR3 is CASSLEGGRLAKNIQYF. The CDR3 DNA sequence: TGTGCCAGCAGCTTAGAGGGCGGGAGGCTAGCCAAAAACATTCAGTACTTC.

V and J are TRBV7-3 and TRBJ2-1; 16 bases are shared with TRBD2. The CDR3 extends over 18 amino acids. From germline, CDR1 is SGHTA and CDR2 FQGTGA. V lost 5 bases and J lost 6; bases outside the gene matches: 10. The DNA of the CDR3 is TGTGCCAGCAGCCCTGGGACTAGCGGGAGGGCCCGTAGCAATGAGCAGTTCTTC. Amino acid sequence: CASSPGTSGRARSNEQFF.

The rearrangement joins TRBV13 to TRBJ1-2, with D hard to call. Trimming cost V 0 bases and J 11 bases, with 10 bases left between them. CDR3 size: 12 residues. The germline gives CDR1 PRHDT, CDR2 FYEKMQ (reference sequence). The CDR3 DNA is TGTGCCAGCAGCTTAGGCCAGGTCCAATACACCTTC. Its translation is CASSLGQVQYTF. The full variable domain, completed using reference TRBV13 and TRBJ1-2, is AAGVIQSPRHLIKEKRETATLKCYPIPRHDTVYWYQQGPGQDPQFLISFYEKMQSDKGSIPDRFSAQQFSDYHSELNMSSLELGDSALYFCASSLGQVQYTFGSGTRLTVV.

The chain combines TRBV5-5 with TRBJ1-1, with 9 bases that match TRBD1. With 9 bases clipped from V and 0 bases from J, the junction kept 3 bases outside the gene matches. CDR1 and CDR2 (germline): SGHKS, YYEKEE (reference sequence). The CDR3 is made up of 13 amino acids. The CDR3 DNA reads as TGTGCCACGACAGGGGGTTTGAACACTGAAGCTTTCTTT. The encoded protein is CATTGGLNTEAFF.

The chain carries TRBV5-4 and TRBJ2-3; D is undetermined. The CDR3 totals 12 residues. Looked up from germline, CDR1 is SGHNT and CDR2 is YYREEE (reference sequence). Trimming took 4 bases from V and 4 from J, leaving 7 bases between them. CDR3 nucleotides: TGTGCCAGCAGCGTCTTCGCAGATACGCAGTATTTT. The encoded protein is CASSVFADTQYF.

The rearrangement uses TRBV5-6 and TRBJ1-4; 7 positions match TRBD1. Unmatched junction bases numbered 6, after V lost 0 bases and J lost 7 bases. CDR3 length: 15 amino acids. CDR1 is SGHDT, CDR2 YYEEEE, per germline. CDR3 in amino acids: CASSLGQGLGEKLFF. The CDR3 coding sequence is TGTGCCAGCAGCTTGGGACAGGGCCTAGGTGAAAAACTGTTTTTT.

This chain links TRBV14 with TRBJ1-6; D is perhaps TRBD1 (6 bases). From germline, CDR1 is SGHDN and CDR2 FVKESK. CDR3 length: 16 amino acids. Trimming took 5 bases from V and 5 from J, leaving 16 bases between them. The CDR3: CASSWVHRANNSPLHF. DNA of the CDR3: TGTGCCAGCAGCTGGGTGCACAGGGCGAATAATTCACCCCTCCACTTT.

For this clone: Because the CDR3's place on the DNA is in doubt, the DNA is left out and the CDR3 is given as listed by TCRdb. The rearrangement links TRBV30 to TRBJ1-3; TRBD1, the D gene given by the table, was not confirmed from the DNA. Germline CDR1 and CDR2: GTSNPN and SVGIG (reference sequence). A total of 17 residues make up the CDR3, ends included. CDR3 residues: CACAWRTGGLSGNTIYF.

CDR3 region: CASSLAGQGYNEQFF. The CDR3 DNA sequence: TGTGCCAGCAGCTTAGCGGGGCAGGGATACAATGAGCAGTTCTTC. The J gene is TRBJ2-1, the V gene TRBV7-8; tentative D call: TRBD1 (5 bases). The germline V gene has CDR1 SGHVS and CDR2 FQNEAQ. The CDR3 sequence is 15 residues long. V lost 0 bases, J lost 4 bases, and 10 bases lay in between.

The gene calls are TRBV19 and TRBJ2-7, with 10 bases that match TRBD1. This CDR3 has 15 amino acids. V dropped 5 bases and J dropped 2; count of bases not matched to a gene: 6. CDR1 is LNHDA, CDR2 SQIVND, per germline (reference sequence). CDR3: CASSPVGTGAYEQYF. The CDR3 bases are TGTGCCAGTAGTCCAGTTGGGACAGGGGCCTACGAGCAGTACTTC. Using reference TRBV19 and TRBJ2-7 for the parts outside the CDR3, the full variable domain is DGGITQSPKYLFRKEGQNVTLSCEQNLNHDAMYWYRQDPGQGLRLIYYSQIVNDFQKGDIAEGYSVSREKKESFPLTVTSAQKNPTAFYLCASSPVGTGAYEQYFGPGTRLTVT.